The entry that follows covers one T cell receptor beta chain sequence. The data originate from a study of early T cells in non-severe SARS-CoV-2 infection. Tagging with unique molecular identifiers was applied to individual cDNA molecules. TCRdb re-called the 5' RACE reads through MiXCR, storing one row per CDR3 protein. The sample consists of tens of thousands of distinct CDR3 sequences, roughly 12% of them appearing once. The sequencing used whole blood, collected at baseline. This TCR was sampled from an adult who was a healthcare worker with PCR-confirmed SARS-CoV-2 infection or an uninfected control (not recorded which).

The CDR3 region is CASSLGPLGSEQYF. CDR3 bases: TGTGCCAGCAGCCTAGGCCCTTTAGGGAGCGAGCAGTACTTC. This chain connects TRBV7-9 to TRBJ2-7, with a weak D call TRBD2 (5 bases). CDR1 is SEHNR, CDR2 FQNEAQ, per germline (reference sequence). CDR3 length: 14 amino acids. Trimming stripped 5 bases from V and 6 bases from J, with 17 bases between.